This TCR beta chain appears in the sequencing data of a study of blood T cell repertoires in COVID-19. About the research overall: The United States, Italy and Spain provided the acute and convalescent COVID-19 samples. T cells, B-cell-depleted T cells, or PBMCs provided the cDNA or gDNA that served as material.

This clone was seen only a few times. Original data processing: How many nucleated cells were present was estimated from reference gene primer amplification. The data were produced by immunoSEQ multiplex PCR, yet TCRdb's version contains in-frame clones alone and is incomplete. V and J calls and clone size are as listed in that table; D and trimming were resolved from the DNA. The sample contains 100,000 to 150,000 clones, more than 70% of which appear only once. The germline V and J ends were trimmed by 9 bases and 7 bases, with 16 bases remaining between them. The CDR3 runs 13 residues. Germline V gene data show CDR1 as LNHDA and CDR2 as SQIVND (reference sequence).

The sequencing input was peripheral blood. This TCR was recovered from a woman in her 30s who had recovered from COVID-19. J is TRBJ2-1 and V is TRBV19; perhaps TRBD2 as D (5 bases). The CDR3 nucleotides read TGTGCCAGCCGGGCGGCTAGCAAGAATGAGCAGTTCTTC. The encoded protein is CASRAASKNEQFF.